These 30 T cell receptor beta chains were sequenced from one sample in a study of OX40 agonist ivuxolimab in advanced cancers. Repertoires were generated with immunoSEQ multiplex PCR, while TCRdb's copy carries only in-frame clones and drops some. The data show approximately 69,000 clones, with almost 85% seen just once and about 7.4% held by the top ten. The sequencing here drew on CD4+ or CD8+ T cells sorted from blood, taken in a trial of the OX40 agonist ivuxolimab. These receptors all come from an adult with an advanced solid tumor such as melanoma, head and neck, liver or kidney cancer.

The genes are TRBV30 and TRBJ1-5; 12 positions agree with TRBD1. V lost 0 bases to trimming and J lost 4 bases; unmatched junction nucleotides: 7. Germline CDR1 is GTSNPN and CDR2 is SVGIG (reference sequence). The length of the CDR3 is 17 residues. The CDR3 coding sequence is TGTGCCTGGAGTGTACGCGGGACAGGGGGCGAGAATCAGCCCCAGCATTTT. It encodes CAWSVRGTGGENQPQHF.

The chain is built from TRBV5-6 and TRBJ2-7; no firm D call. The CDR3 totals 14 residues. Germline lookup yields CDR1 SGHDT and CDR2 YYEEEE. The V end was cut by 0 bases, the J end by 1 base, with 8 bases between. The CDR3 DNA sequence: TGTGCCAGCAGCTTGGGGACCATTTCCTACGAGCAGTACTTC. It is translated as CASSLGTISYEQYF.

The sample holds a few counts of this clone. V is TRBV2 and J is TRBJ2-3; the D gene is possibly TRBD2 (5 bases). Germline V CDR1 and CDR2: SNHLY, FYNNEI. The CDR3 spans 14 residues. V was clipped by 2 bases and J by 1 base, with 7 bases between them. The CDR3 DNA follows: TGTGCCAGCAGTGAAAGCGGAGGCACAGATACGCAGTATTTT. This codes for CASSESGGTDTQYF. The full variable domain, with the rest looked up from reference TRBV2 and TRBJ2-3, is EPEVTQTPSHQVTQMGQEVILRCVPISNHLYFYWYRQILGQKVEFLVSFYNNEISEKSEIFDDQFSVERPDGSNFTLKIRSTKLEDSAMYFCASSESGGTDTQYFGPGTRLTVL.

The J gene is TRBJ2-2, the V gene TRBV7-2; 7 nucleotides match TRBD2. Per the germline V gene, CDR1 is SGHTA and CDR2 is FQGNSA. J gave up 4 bases and V 1 base, and 9 bases lay outside the gene matches. The CDR3 has 17 amino acids. The CDR3 protein is CASSLVRLAQGTGELFF. CDR3 nucleotides: TGTGCCAGCAGCTTAGTCAGACTAGCCCAGGGCACCGGGGAGCTGTTTTTT. The full variable domain, completed using reference TRBV7-2 and TRBJ2-2, is GAGVSQSPSNKVTEKGKDVELRCDPISGHTALYWYRQSLGQGLEFLIYFQGNSAPDKSGLPSDRFSAERTGGSVSTLTIQRTQQEDSAVYLCASSLVRLAQGTGELFFGEGSRLTVL.

This chain uses TRBV10-3 with TRBJ1-2, with 10 positions matching TRBD1. CDR1 and CDR2 (germline): ENHRY, SYGVKD. The CDR3 has 13 residues. V lost 7 bases and J lost 6; bases outside the gene matches: 5. CDR3 residues: CAITSGTGDGYTF. The CDR3 nucleotides read TGTGCCATCACCTCCGGGACAGGGGATGGCTACACCTTC.

CDR3 amino acids: CSVGASVDEQFF. In nucleotides, the CDR3 is TGCAGCGTTGGGGCTAGCGTCGATGAGCAGTTCTTC. The chain employs TRBV29-1 and TRBJ2-1; possible D gene TRBD2, 6 bases. V lost 4 bases to trimming and J lost 8 bases, with 12 bases between them. This CDR3 has 12 residues. CDR1 is SQVTM and CDR2 is ANQGSEA in the germline V gene.

J is TRBJ1-6 and V is TRBV30; D not resolved. CDR1 and CDR2 (germline): GTSNPN, SVGIG (reference sequence). V lost 3 bases and J 9 bases, leaving 12 bases between the germline ends. This CDR3 contains 13 residues. This CDR3 is CAWSAESSSPLHF. The CDR3 DNA reads TGTGCCTGGAGCGCCGAAAGTAGTTCACCCCTCCACTTT. Filled out from reference TRBV30 and TRBJ1-6, the complete variable domain reads SQTIHQWPATLVQPVGSPLSLECTVEGTSNPNLYWYRQAAGRGLQLLFYSVGIGQISSEVPQNLSASRPQDRQFILSSKKLLLSDSGFYLCAWSAESSSPLHFGNGTRLTVT.

The chain joins TRBV7-2 to TRBJ1-4; no firm D call. The CDR3 runs 15 residues. V was cut by 0 bases and J by 0 bases, with 5 bases left in between. Germline V CDR1 and CDR2: SGHTA, FQGNSA. The CDR3 region has the DNA TGTGCCAGCAGCTTAGCCCGTGCAACTAATGAAAAACTGTTTTTT. Translating gives CASSLARATNEKLFF.

J is TRBJ2-7 and V is TRBV5-1, with a possible D match to TRBD2 (5 bases). Germline V gives CDR1 SGHRS, CDR2 YFSETQ. Trimming took 1 base from V and 0 from J, leaving 11 bases between them. This CDR3 spans 15 amino acids. The CDR3 coding sequence is TGCGCCAGCAGCTTGTTCCCGGGGAGCTCCTACGAGCAGTACTTC. Its protein product is CASSLFPGSSYEQYF.

This chain links TRBV11-3 with TRBJ1-1; maybe TRBD1 (6 bases). V was clipped by 1 base and J by 2 bases, with 11 bases between them. CDR3 length: 15 residues. From germline, CDR1 is SGHNT and CDR2 YENEEA. CDR3 in DNA: TGTGCCAGCAGCTTAGGGACAGCGATTAACACTGAAGCTTTCTTT. Encoded protein: CASSLGTAINTEAFF.

The rearrangement links TRBV9 to TRBJ2-1, with 8 bases lining up with TRBD2. With 0 bases clipped from V and 10 bases from J, the junction kept 3 bases outside the gene matches. This CDR3 spans 13 amino acids. Germline values: CDR1 SGDLS, CDR2 YYNGEE. The CDR3 region is CASSVATSGEQFF. The CDR3 DNA sequence: TGTGCCAGCAGCGTAGCTACTAGCGGAGAGCAGTTCTTC.

V and J are TRBV19 and TRBJ2-3; no clear D. Between the trimmed V and J ends, which lost 3 bases and 4 bases, there was a span of 11 bases. This CDR3 has 14 amino acids. Germline V lookup: CDR1 LNHDA, CDR2 SQIVND (reference sequence). The CDR3, as DNA: TGTGCCAGTAGTATGCAGCAAATATCAGATACGCAGTATTTT. This translates into CASSMQQISDTQYF. Drawing the rest from reference TRBV19 and TRBJ2-3, the complete variable domain is DGGITQSPKYLFRKEGQNVTLSCEQNLNHDAMYWYRQDPGQGLRLIYYSQIVNDFQKGDIAEGYSVSREKKESFPLTVTSAQKNPTAFYLCASSMQQISDTQYFGPGTRLTVL.

This clone was detected once. V and J are TRBV4-2 and TRBJ1-2, with 7 positions matching TRBD1. With V trimmed by 1 base and J by 5 bases, 10 bases remained unmatched. Germline-derived CDR1 and CDR2 are LGHNA and YNFKEQ. CDR3 length equals 16 residues. The CDR3 spells CASSQVGGGNWYGYTF. CDR3 DNA: TGTGCCAGCAGCCAAGTTGGAGGGGGCAATTGGTATGGCTACACCTTC.

As concerns this clone: Different DNA sequences within this sample yield the same CDR3. V and J are TRBV6-6 and TRBJ1-2; D is unclear. V was pared by 2 bases and J by 2 bases, with 6 bases between. Germline loops: CDR1 MNHNY, CDR2 SVGAGI (reference sequence). This CDR3 contains 13 residues. The chain's CDR3 is CASSYDRNYGYTF. Written as DNA, the CDR3 is TGTGCCAGCAGTTACGATAGAAACTATGGCTACACCTTC.

This rearrangement joins TRBV9 to TRBJ2-2; 13 bases map to TRBD2. With V trimmed by 5 bases and J by 0 bases, 4 bases remained unmatched. Germline V gene lookup returns CDR1 SGDLS and CDR2 YYNGEE. This CDR3 is built from 17 residues. The CDR3, as DNA: TGTGCCAGCAGGAGACTAGCGGGAGGTTCGAACACCGGGGAGCTGTTTTTT. This translates into CASRRLAGGSNTGELFF.

The chain carries TRBV6-5 and TRBJ1-6; possibly TRBD1 for D (5 bases). The germline V gene encodes CDR1 MNHEY and CDR2 SVGAGI. This CDR3 has 14 amino acids. Trimming cost V 10 bases and J 2 bases, with 12 bases left between them. CDR3 in DNA: TGTGCCATAAAAGGGGTCGCCTATAATTCACCCCTCCACTTT. Translating gives CAIKGVAYNSPLHF.

This chain links TRBV2 with TRBJ2-1; 7 bases agree with TRBD2. V lost 6 bases to trimming and J lost 10 bases; unmatched junction nucleotides: 6. The length of the CDR3 is 12 residues. Germline V gene sequence: CDR1 SNHLY, CDR2 FYNNEI. This chain's CDR3 is CASRVLGGEQFF. For the CDR3, the DNA is TGTGCCAGCAGGGTCCTGGGGGGGGAGCAGTTCTTC.

This clone was detected once. The chain links TRBV27 to TRBJ1-5; a weak D match, TRBD1 (5 bases). CDR1 is MNHEY and CDR2 is SMNVEV in the germline V gene (reference sequence). The V gene lost 6 bases and the J gene lost 4 bases, with 16 bases spanning the gap. This CDR3 comprises 15 residues. CDR3 residues: CASRTGTAPNQPQHF. CDR3 sequence (DNA): TGTGCCAGCAGGACCGGGACCGCACCTAATCAGCCCCAGCATTTT.

This clone was seen a few times. A read error may produce the germline difference seen at one junction end. V and J are TRBV20-1 and TRBJ1-4, with TRBD1 matching 10 bases. Germline CDR1 DFQATT, CDR2 SNEGSKA (reference sequence). The CDR3 covers 11 residues. The CDR3 sequence: CSAHRTGGKVF. In DNA form, the CDR3 reads TGCAGTGCCCATCGGACAGGGGGAAAGGTTTTT.

The chain recombines TRBV9 with TRBJ1-1; D not certain. The CDR3 length is 14 residues. Germline lookup yields CDR1 SGDLS and CDR2 YYNGEE. V was pared by 0 bases and J by 2 bases, with 8 bases between. CDR3 protein: CASSVVPANTEAFF. In DNA, the CDR3 is TGTGCCAGCAGCGTAGTTCCAGCAAACACTGAAGCTTTCTTT.

The V gene is TRBV18, the J gene TRBJ1-3; 10 bases align to TRBD1. Germline lookup yields CDR1 KGHSH and CDR2 LQKENI. Trimming removed 7 bases from V and 12 bases from J; junction bases left unmatched: 15. CDR3 length equals 15 residues. CDR3 DNA sequence: TGTGCCAGCTTCACCGCAGACAGGGGGCTTCCGGGCATATATTTT. The encoded protein is CASFTADRGLPGIYF.

This chain connects TRBV5-4 to TRBJ2-5; 9 nucleotides agree with TRBD1. Germline trimming cut 3 bases from V and 3 bases from J; bases unmatched to any gene: 3. The germline V gene has CDR1 SGHNT and CDR2 YYREEE (reference sequence). The CDR3 consists of 14 residues. Here the CDR3 reads CASSSGQGKETQYF. The CDR3 DNA reads as TGTGCCAGCAGCTCGGGACAGGGAAAAGAGACCCAGTACTTC.

The chain employs TRBV20-1 and TRBJ2-5, with 8 bases that match TRBD1. The CDR3 consists of 11 residues. Germline assignment: CDR1 DFQATT and CDR2 SNEGSKA (reference sequence). V was clipped by 5 bases and J by 5 bases; unmatched bases: 1. CDR3: CSAGQGETQYF. CDR3 in DNA: TGCAGTGCTGGACAGGGTGAGACCCAGTACTTC.

This clone came up once. The CDR3 DNA is TGTGCCAGCAGCTCTGTAGCGAGGACGTCATGGAACACTGAAGCTTTCTTT. Its translation: CASSSVARTSWNTEAFF. V usage is TRBV5-8 and J usage is TRBJ1-1; no clear D. V lost 3 bases to trimming and J lost 1 base, with 19 bases between them. Per the germline V gene, CDR1 is SGHTS and CDR2 is YDEGEE. The CDR3 extends over 17 amino acids.

This clone was recorded only once. Written as DNA, the CDR3 is TGCAGCGTTGAACCCCGACAGGGGTACGAGCAGTACTTC. It is translated as CSVEPRQGYEQYF. The chain employs TRBV29-1 and TRBJ2-7; 8 nucleotides align to TRBD1. Germline V gene data show CDR1 as SQVTM and CDR2 as ANQGSEA. V trimming: 2 bases; J trimming: 4 bases; junction bases outside the gene matches: 4. There are 13 residues in the CDR3.

The genes are TRBV2 and TRBJ1-4, with a weak D call TRBD1 (5 bases). Germline values: CDR1 SNHLY, CDR2 FYNNEI. This CDR3 has 14 amino acids. The V and J ends lost 6 bases and 5 bases respectively, with 13 bases between them. This chain's CDR3 is CASRTGTQNEKLFF. The CDR3 region has the DNA TGTGCCAGCAGAACCGGGACCCAGAATGAAAAACTGTTTTTT.

The chain is built from TRBV18 and TRBJ2-7, with D unresolved. This CDR3 has 14 residues. V lost 3 bases and J lost 0, with 9 bases in between. Germline values: CDR1 KGHSH, CDR2 LQKENI. For the CDR3, the DNA is TGTGCCAGCTCACCCCCAGGAGCCTCCTACGAGCAGTACTTC. This translates into CASSPPGASYEQYF.

This clone occurred once. The chain links TRBV6-5 to TRBJ1-1, with a weak D call TRBD1 (5 bases). Trimming took off 3 bases at V and 4 bases at J, with 12 bases between the two ends. Germline loops: CDR1 MNHEY, CDR2 SVGAGI. CDR3 length: 14 residues. DNA of the CDR3: TGTGCCAGCAGTTATTTACGGAGGGGCACTGAAGCTTTCTTT. Translating it yields CASSYLRRGTEAFF.

The chain combines TRBV27 with TRBJ2-1, with a tentative D call TRBD2 (6 bases). This CDR3 contains 16 residues. Per the germline V gene, CDR1 is MNHEY and CDR2 is SMNVEV (reference sequence). The germline V and J ends were trimmed by 1 base and 9 bases, with 19 bases remaining between them. The CDR3 loop is CASSLYRGTEKIEQFF. CDR3 nucleotide sequence: TGTGCCAGCAGTTTATATCGGGGGACTGAGAAAATTGAGCAGTTCTTC.

The chain uses TRBV5-4 and TRBJ1-2, with D unresolved. The germline gives CDR1 SGHNT, CDR2 YYREEE (reference sequence). CDR3 length: 13 amino acids. Trimming took off 5 bases at V and 4 bases at J, with 12 bases between the two ends. The CDR3 bases are TGTGCCAGCAGAACCGGGAACGGCTATGGCTACACCTTC. Its translation is CASRTGNGYGYTF.